This T cell receptor beta chain was profiled in a study of CD8 T cells in Susac syndrome. Study-wide background: The Susac syndrome patients were therapy-naive, on corticosteroids, or on intravenous immunoglobulin alone at blood draw.

Study observations and caveats: When the CD4+ T cell repertoires of patients with Susac syndrome were examined, they did not show any clonal expansion.

V lost 6 bases, J lost 5 bases, and 19 bases lay in between. The CDR3 consists of 14 residues. Germline assignment: CDR1 DFQATT and CDR2 SNEGSKA (reference sequence). A quantity of roughly 0.5 to 1 ug RNA underwent reverse transcription using random hexamers. The immunoSEQ assay covered 54 Vbeta and 13 Jbeta segments for CDR3. TCRdb called the immunoSEQ multiplex PCR reads again in MiXCR, with one record for every CDR3 protein. The sample carries some 200,000 distinct CDR3 sequences, 90% to 95% recorded once. As for this clonotype: What it binds is not known.

This chain uses TRBV20-1 with TRBJ1-1; the D is unclear. Sequencing input: CD4+ T cells from PBMCs. The TCR was taken from a human donor with Susac syndrome. The CDR3 region has the DNA TGCAGTGCCCGCCCACAAGCAACCGTGACTGAAGCTTTCTTT. This gives the protein CSARPQATVTEAFF.